This record looks at one T cell receptor beta chain sequence and its context. Its matching antigen is unknown. Primed by a sample-barcoded 5' primer and a J-beta primer mix, a second PCR proceeded for about 7 to 12 cycles. Template switching added a 12-random-nucleotide identifier to every cDNA molecule. TCRdb analysed the 5' RACE reads with MiXCR anew, one entry per CDR3 protein. The sample carries 910,000 or so distinct CDR3 sequences, just over 50% recorded once. The amount of total RNA extracted per sample was at least 5.5 micrograms. The data are from a study of blood T cells in healthy people across ages. Broader study findings: TCR beta diversity was tightly associated with the proportion of naive T cells. Roughly linear age-related decline in beta diversity appeared, significant by age 40.

Germline CDR1 is MNHNY and CDR2 is SVGAGI (reference sequence). CDR3 length: 17 amino acids. V shed 0 bases and J shed 2 bases, with 13 bases lying between them. This chain connects TRBV6-6 to TRBJ2-2; D remains unclear. Sequencing used blood. The source is a woman in her sixties or seventies in good health. CDR3 DNA: TGTGCCAGCAGTTACTCGGTGGACCGGGCAAACACCGGGGAGCTGTTTTTT. Its translation: CASSYSVDRANTGELFF.